This TCR beta chain is drawn from a study of blood T cell repertoires in COVID-19. In the study overall: COVID-19 samples, acute and convalescent, were from the United States, Italy and Spain. The analysed material was cDNA or gDNA that came from T cells, B-cell-depleted T cells, or PBMCs.

V gave up 5 bases and J gave up 7 bases, with 15 bases separating them. The CDR3 contains 14 residues. CDR1 MNHEY and CDR2 SVGAGI come from the germline V gene. In the authors' methods: Estimated nucleated cell counts came from reference gene primer amplification. Clones were read by immunoSEQ multiplex PCR, and TCRdb kept only the in-frame ones, dropping some. That table supplies the V and J calls and clone size; D and trimming were determined from the DNA. The table shows over 30,000 clones, with 75% to 90% occurring only once. The receptor comes from a man aged 65 to 85 with acute or convalescent COVID-19. The sample consisted of peripheral blood. The chain recombines TRBV6-5 with TRBJ2-1; weak D call: TRBD1 (5 bases). The CDR3 nucleotides are TGTGCCAGCAGTCTCCCCGCCCAGGGTAATGAGCAGTTCTTC. Translating it yields CASSLPAQGNEQFF.